This TCR beta chain was captured in a study of a mutant IDH1 vaccine in newly diagnosed glioma. Notes on this clone: Its antigen is still unknown.

Sequencing used immunoSEQ multiplex PCR; TCRdb keeps in-frame clones, though not all of them. The sample shows roughly 32,000 clones, 80% of them seen only once. The germline CDR1 and CDR2 sequences are MNHNY and SVGAGI (reference sequence). The CDR3 has 15 amino acids. V shed 5 bases, J shed 3 bases, and the junction held 8 bases outside the gene matches. Indicated time point: week 35, safety follow-up. Doses of 300 ug of mutant IDH1 20-mer peptide were given with topical imiquimod. New IDH1-mutant, ATRX-lost WHO grade 3 or 4 astrocytomas occurred in donors. The sample was PBMCs, taken from a glioma patient whose treatment included an IDH1 peptide vaccine. The chain is built from TRBV6-6 and TRBJ1-2; TRBD1 matches 8 bases. The receptor's source is a man aged 35 to 55 with glioma. Some clones in this sample may be carry-over from other donors' samples. The CDR3 region is CASSRGQGGDYGYTF. In DNA, the CDR3 is TGTGCCAGCAGTCGTGGACAGGGAGGAGACTATGGCTACACCTTC.